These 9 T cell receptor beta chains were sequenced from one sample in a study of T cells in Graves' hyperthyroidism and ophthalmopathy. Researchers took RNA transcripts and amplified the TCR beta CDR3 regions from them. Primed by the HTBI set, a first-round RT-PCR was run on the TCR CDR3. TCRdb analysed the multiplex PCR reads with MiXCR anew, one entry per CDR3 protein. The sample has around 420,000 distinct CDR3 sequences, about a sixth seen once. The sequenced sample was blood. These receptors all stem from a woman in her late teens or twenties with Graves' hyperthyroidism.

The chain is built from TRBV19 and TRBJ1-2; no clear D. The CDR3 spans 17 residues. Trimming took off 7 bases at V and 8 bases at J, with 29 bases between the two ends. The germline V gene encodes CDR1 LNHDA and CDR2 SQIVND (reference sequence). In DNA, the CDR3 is TGTGCCAGTATAAGGGCGGCGGAGGCTGTAATCGGGGAAGGCTACACCTTC. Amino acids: CASIRAAEAVIGEGYTF.

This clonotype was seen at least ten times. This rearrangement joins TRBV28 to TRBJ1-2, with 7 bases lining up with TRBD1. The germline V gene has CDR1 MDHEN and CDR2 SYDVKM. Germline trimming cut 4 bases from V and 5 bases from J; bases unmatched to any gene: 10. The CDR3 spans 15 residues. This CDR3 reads CASSSADRDPYGYTF. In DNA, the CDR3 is TGTGCCAGCAGTTCCGCCGACAGGGATCCTTATGGCTACACCTTC.

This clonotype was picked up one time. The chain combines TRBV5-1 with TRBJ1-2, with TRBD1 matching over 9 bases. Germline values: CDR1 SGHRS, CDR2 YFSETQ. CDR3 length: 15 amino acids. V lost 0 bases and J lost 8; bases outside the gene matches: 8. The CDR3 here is CASSLVGDRVGGYTF. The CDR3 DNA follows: TGCGCCAGCAGCTTGGTCGGGGACAGGGTCGGCGGCTACACCTTC.

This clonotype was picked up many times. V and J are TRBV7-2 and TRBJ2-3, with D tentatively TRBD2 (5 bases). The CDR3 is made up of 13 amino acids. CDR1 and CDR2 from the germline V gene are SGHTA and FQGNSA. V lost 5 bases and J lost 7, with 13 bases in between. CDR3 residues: CASSQRAINTQYF. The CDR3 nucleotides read TGTGCCAGCAGCCAGAGGGCCATCAATACGCAGTATTTT.

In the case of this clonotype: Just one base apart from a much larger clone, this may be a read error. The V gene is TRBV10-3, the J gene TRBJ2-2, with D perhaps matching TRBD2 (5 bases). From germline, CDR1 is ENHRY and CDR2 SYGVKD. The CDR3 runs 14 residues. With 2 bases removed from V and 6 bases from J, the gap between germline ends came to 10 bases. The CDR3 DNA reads TGTGCCATCAGTGAGAACCCGGAGGCCGGGGAGCTGTTTTTT. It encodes CAISENPEAGELFF.

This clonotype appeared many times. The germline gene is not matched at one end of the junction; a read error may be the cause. CDR3 coding DNA: TGCAGTGCCTCTAGCGGGAGCAGAGATACGCAGTATTTT. This translates into CSASSGSRDTQYF. The chain is built from TRBV20-1 and TRBJ2-3, with 10 bases that match TRBD2. The germline V gene encodes CDR1 DFQATT and CDR2 SNEGSKA (reference sequence). The CDR3 has 13 amino acids.

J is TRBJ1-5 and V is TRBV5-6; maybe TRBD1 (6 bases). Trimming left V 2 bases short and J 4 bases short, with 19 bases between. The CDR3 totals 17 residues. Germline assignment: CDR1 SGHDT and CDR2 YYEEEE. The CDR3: CASSFLGGLMSNQPQHF. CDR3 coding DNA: TGTGCCAGCAGCTTCCTCGGGGGGCTTATGTCGAATCAGCCCCAGCATTTT. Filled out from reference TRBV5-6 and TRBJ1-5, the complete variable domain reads DAGVTQSPTHLIKTRGQQVTLRCSPKSGHDTVSWYQQALGQGPQFIFQYYEEEERQRGNFPDRFSGHQFPNYSSELNVNALLLGDSALYLCASSFLGGLMSNQPQHFGDGTRLSIL.

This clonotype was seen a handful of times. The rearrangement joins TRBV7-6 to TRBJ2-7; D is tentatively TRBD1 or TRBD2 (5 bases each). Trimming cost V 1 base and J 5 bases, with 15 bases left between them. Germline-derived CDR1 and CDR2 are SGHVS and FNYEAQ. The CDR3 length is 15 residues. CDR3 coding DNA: TGTGCCAGCAGCTTAGTAGGGACGGCTGGGGACGAGCAGTACTTC. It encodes CASSLVGTAGDEQYF.

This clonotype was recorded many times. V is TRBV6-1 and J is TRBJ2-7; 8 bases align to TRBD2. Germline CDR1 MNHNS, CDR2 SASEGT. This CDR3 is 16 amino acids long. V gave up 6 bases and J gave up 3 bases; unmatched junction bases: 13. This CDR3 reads CASSPLLSSGSYEQYF. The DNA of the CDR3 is TGTGCCAGCAGCCCCCTACTCTCGAGCGGGAGCTACGAGCAGTACTTC.